The present entry profiles one T cell receptor (beta chain) with its context. What it binds is not known. Germline lookup yields CDR1 SGHAT and CDR2 FQNNGV. The CDR3 is 12 residues long. Trimming took 1 base from V and 8 from J, leaving 8 bases between them. PCR employed 60 Vbeta and 13 Jbeta primers. The table came from immunoSEQ multiplex PCR; TCRdb's copy has only in-frame clones and leaves some out. The sample yields about 130,000 clones, approximately 84% seen once. This sample stems from a study of cytomegalovirus exposure and HLA in healthy donors. Notes on the study in general: A previous analysis found most TCR beta V segments productive roughly 87% or roughly 30% of the time. Later analysis showed most CMV-associated TCR beta chains appearing HLA-restricted. Later analysis found that TCR beta chains associated with HLA were more clonally expanded than other, equally common chains. Reports showed the classifier diagnosing cytomegalovirus status with high specificity and sensitivity.

The chain is built from TRBV11-2 and TRBJ1-2, with D unclear. This clonotype originated in a boy younger than 10 in good health and CMV-seronegative. The specimen sequenced was PBMCs. The CDR3 nucleotides are TGTGCCAGCAGCTTAGCCGCCCGGGGCTACACCTTC. It encodes CASSLAARGYTF.